Listed below are T cell receptor beta chains from one sample, sequenced in a study of spatial heterogeneity in lung cancer. In TCRdb, the 5' RACE reads were re-called with MiXCR into one record per CDR3 protein. The sample shows some 38,000 distinct CDR3 sequences, 3% to 3.5% of them seen only once. Here the sequenced sample was normal lung tissue next to the tumor, taken at surgery. The receptors originated from a male donor with early-stage non-small cell lung cancer. Both conserved end residues are part of each CDR3. The D gene is left open where the match is weak. Clone sizes are given selectively: once, few, many, or a class where the clone is expanded.

V: TRBV28
J: TRBJ2-2
D: .
size: many
DNA: TGTGCCAGCAGTTTAATCTTGGCATCCTCTGGCCCCGGGGAGCTGTTTTTT
CDR3: CASSLILASSGPGELFF

V: TRBV5-1
J: TRBJ2-7
D: .
size: many
DNA: TGCGCCAGCGGAGTAGGGTCGGGCTACGAGCAGTACTTC
CDR3: CASGVGSGYEQYF

V: TRBV3-1
J: TRBJ1-3
D: .
size: many
DNA: TGTGCCAGCAGCCAAATTGCAGACTCTGGAAACACCATATATTTT
CDR3: CASSQIADSGNTIYF

V: TRBV6-2/TRBV6-3
J: TRBJ2-1
D: TRBD2
size: many
DNA: TGTGCCAGCAGTTATTGGGTTGGTAGCGGGAAGTACAATGAGCAGTTCTTC
CDR3: CASSYWVGSGKYNEQFF

V: TRBV3-1
J: TRBJ1-1
D: .
size: many
DNA: TGTGCCAGCAGCCCTCATGGTCGGAGCATAAACACTGAAGCTTTCTTT
CDR3: CASSPHGRSINTEAFF

V: TRBV25-1
J: TRBJ1-5
D: .
size: many
DNA: TGTGCCAGCAATCTGGACAATCAGCCCCAGCATTTT
CDR3: CASNLDNQPQHF

V: TRBV20-1
J: TRBJ1-2
D: .
size: many
DNA: TGCAGTGCTAGTGTTGGACAGAGCTATGGCTACACCTTC
CDR3: CSASVGQSYGYTF

V: TRBV29-1
J: TRBJ1-1
D: .
size: many
DNA: TGCAGCGGGTGGGGCTACACTGAAGCTTTCTTT
CDR3: CSGWGYTEAFF

V: TRBV27
J: TRBJ2-7
D: TRBD1
size: many
DNA: TGTGCCAGCAGGAGACAGGGGGTAACCTACGAGCAGTACTTC
CDR3: CASRRQGVTYEQYF

V: TRBV2
J: TRBJ1-5
D: .
size: many
DNA: TGTGCCAGCACTACAAGAATGAGCAATCAGCCCCAGCATTTT
CDR3: CASTTRMSNQPQHF

V: TRBV12-3/TRBV12-4
J: TRBJ2-5
D: .
size: many
DNA: TGTGCCAGCAGTTTCTCAGGTCAAGAGACCCAGTACTTC
CDR3: CASSFSGQETQYF

V: TRBV7-6
J: TRBJ1-1
D: .
size: many
DNA: TGTGCCAGCAGCTTTGGGGGAGCTGAAGCTTTCTTT
CDR3: CASSFGGAEAFF

V: TRBV20-1
J: TRBJ2-7
D: TRBD1
size: many
DNA: TGCAGTGCCCTCAGGGGACAGACTTACGAGCAGTACTTC
CDR3: CSALRGQTYEQYF

V: TRBV21-1
J: TRBJ1-2
D: .
size: many
DNA: TGTGCCAGCAGCACACTGACAGGGGAGAAGAATGGCTACACCTTC
CDR3: CASSTLTGEKNGYTF

V: TRBV7-2
J: TRBJ1-4
D: .
size: many
DNA: TGTGCCAGCAGCGCCGGCCCCCGTACAGTTAGAGAAAAACTGTTTTTT
CDR3: CASSAGPRTVREKLFF

V: TRBV28
J: TRBJ1-1
D: .
size: many
DNA: TGTGCCAGCAGTACGGGGACCGGAAGCTCGGCTTTCTTT
CDR3: CASSTGTGSSAFF

V: TRBV12-3/TRBV12-4
J: TRBJ1-4
D: .
size: many
DNA: TGTGCCAGCAGGTCGGGGGCTGGTTTAGGCCGTGAAAAACTGTTTTTT
CDR3: CASRSGAGLGREKLFF

V: TRBV4-3
J: TRBJ2-1
D: TRBD1
size: few
DNA: TGCGCCAGCAGCCAAGATCTTTCTGACGAGGGGGCGAATGAGCAGTTCTTC
CDR3: CASSQDLSDEGANEQFF

V: TRBV7-8
J: TRBJ2-5
D: .
size: many
DNA: TGTGCCAGCAGCCCGGGGGGCGCGTACCAAGAGACCCAGTACTTC
CDR3: CASSPGGAYQETQYF

V: TRBV3-1
J: TRBJ2-6
D: .
size: many
DNA: TGTGCCAGCAGCCAAGGCATCTACTCTGGGGCCAACGTCCTGACTTTC
CDR3: CASSQGIYSGANVLTF

V: TRBV7-9
J: TRBJ1-6
D: .
size: many
DNA: TGTGCCAGCAGATCAGGGGCCAATAATTCACCCCTCCACTTT
CDR3: CASRSGANNSPLHF

V: TRBV7-8
J: TRBJ1-1
D: TRBD1
size: many
DNA: TGTGCCAGCAGCCCCCGGACAGGGGTGGGTACTGAAGCTTTCTTT
CDR3: CASSPRTGVGTEAFF

V: TRBV12-3/TRBV12-4
J: TRBJ1-1
D: .
size: few
DNA: TGTGCCAGCAGTTCTGCCATGAACACTGAAGCTTTCTTT
CDR3: CASSSAMNTEAFF

V: TRBV5-1
J: TRBJ2-1
D: .
size: many
DNA: TGCGCCAGCAGCTTACCCACAGGGAGGACCTCCTACAATGAGCAGTTCTTC
CDR3: CASSLPTGRTSYNEQFF

V: TRBV29-1
J: TRBJ2-3
D: TRBD1
size: many
DNA: TGCAGCGTCGACAGGGGGCGGGAGACGCAGTATTTT
CDR3: CSVDRGRETQYF

V: TRBV12-3/TRBV12-4
J: TRBJ2-5
D: .
size: many
DNA: TGTGCCAGCAGAGCCCCACAATTCCAAGAGACCCAGTACTTC
CDR3: CASRAPQFQETQYF

V: TRBV28
J: TRBJ2-7
D: .
size: many
DNA: TGTGCCAGCAATTCGGGACACCTAAGGAACGAGCAGTACTTC
CDR3: CASNSGHLRNEQYF

V: TRBV7-8
J: TRBJ1-1
D: .
size: many
DNA: TGTGCCAGCAGCTTGCGGCAGGGGAACACTGAAGCTTTCTTT
CDR3: CASSLRQGNTEAFF

V: TRBV28
J: TRBJ2-4
D: TRBD2
size: many
DNA: TGTGCCAGCAGCCTTTTACCCGGGACTAGCGGGAAGGTTAAGTACTTC
CDR3: CASSLLPGTSGKVKYF

V: TRBV12-3/TRBV12-4
J: TRBJ1-5
D: .
size: few
DNA: TGTGCCAACTTCGCCAGGGCTGGCAATCAGCCCCAGCATTTT
CDR3: CANFARAGNQPQHF

V: TRBV20-1
J: TRBJ2-1
D: .
size: many
DNA: TGCAGTGTATCGGGACACTCCTACAATGAGCAGTTCTTC
CDR3: CSVSGHSYNEQFF

V: TRBV5-1
J: TRBJ2-3
D: .
size: many
DNA: TGCGCCAGCAGCACCACTGCGGGTGCTAGCACAGATACGCAGTATTTT
CDR3: CASSTTAGASTDTQYF

V: TRBV3-1
J: TRBJ1-6
D: .
size: medium-sized
DNA: TGTGCCAGCAGCCACGTGGGGGTCGATTCACCCCTCCACTTT
CDR3: CASSHVGVDSPLHF

V: TRBV12-3/TRBV12-4
J: TRBJ2-3
D: TRBD1
size: many
DNA: TGTGCCAGCAGTTCCGGGACAGGGGGTCTCACAGATACGCAGTATTTT
CDR3: CASSSGTGGLTDTQYF

V: TRBV11-2
J: TRBJ1-1
D: .
size: .
DNA: TGTGCCAGCAGCTTGGGCCCTCAGCAAGCTTTCTTT
CDR3: CASSLGPQQAFF

V: TRBV5-1
J: TRBJ2-3
D: .
size: few
DNA: TGCGCCAGCAGCTTAGGGACAATTTCTAGCACAGATACGCAGTATTTT
CDR3: CASSLGTISSTDTQYF

V: TRBV7-6
J: TRBJ2-3
D: TRBD1
size: many
DNA: TGTGCCAGCAGCCGCGACAGGGGCCCCACAGATACGCAGTATTTT
CDR3: CASSRDRGPTDTQYF

V: TRBV29-1
J: TRBJ2-7
D: .
size: few
DNA: TGCAGCGTCCGGGACGACAAAACCTACGAGCAGTACTTC
CDR3: CSVRDDKTYEQYF

V: TRBV28
J: TRBJ2-3
D: .
size: many
DNA: TGTGCCAGCAGTTCCGGACAAAACACAGATACGCAGTATTTT
CDR3: CASSSGQNTDTQYF

V: TRBV4-1
J: TRBJ2-1
D: .
size: many
DNA: TGCGCCAGCAGCCACCCTGGGAGAAATGAGCAGTTCTTC
CDR3: CASSHPGRNEQFF

V: TRBV5-1
J: TRBJ2-7
D: .
size: many
DNA: TGCGCCCCCTGGAGCGTCGCCGAGCAGTACTTC
CDR3: CAPWSVAEQYF

V: TRBV7-3
J: TRBJ1-6
D: TRBD1
size: few
DNA: TGTGCCAGCAGCTCTGCAGGGGGCCAAAATTCACCCCTCCACTTT
CDR3: CASSSAGGQNSPLHF

V: TRBV4-1
J: TRBJ1-6
D: .
size: many
DNA: TGCGCCAGCAGCCAAGATCCAGGGGAGCGGTCACCCCTCCACTTT
CDR3: CASSQDPGERSPLHF

V: TRBV28
J: TRBJ2-7
D: .
size: many
DNA: TGTGCCACATCGGCAGGTGGAGGCGGGGAGTCTTACGAGCAGTACTTC
CDR3: CATSAGGGGESYEQYF

V: TRBV19
J: TRBJ2-3
D: .
size: many
DNA: TGTGCCAGTAGTAGCACGGGAGATACGCAGTATTTT
CDR3: CASSSTGDTQYF

V: TRBV7-8
J: TRBJ1-5
D: .
size: many
DNA: TGTGCCAGCACCACCGGGAGGGCGAGCAATCAGCCCCAGCATTTT
CDR3: CASTTGRASNQPQHF

V: TRBV25-1
J: TRBJ2-2
D: .
size: medium-sized
DNA: TGTGCCAGCACGGGAGATTTTAACACCGGGGAGCTGTTTTTT
CDR3: CASTGDFNTGELFF

V: TRBV20-1
J: TRBJ1-5
D: .
size: many
DNA: TGCAGTGCTAGGAGGTCGGATCTGCCCCAGCATTTT
CDR3: CSARRSDLPQHF

V: TRBV5-1
J: TRBJ1-6
D: .
size: many
DNA: TGCGCCAGCAGCTTAAGGCCGGGGAATAATTCACCCCTCCACTTT
CDR3: CASSLRPGNNSPLHF

V: TRBV11-2
J: TRBJ2-3
D: .
size: many
DNA: TGTGCCAGCAGCTTCCAGGTCCCGCCAGATACGCAGTATTTT
CDR3: CASSFQVPPDTQYF

V: TRBV6-5
J: TRBJ2-2
D: .
size: many
DNA: TGTGCCAGCAGCCCGAGTCTCACCGGGGAGCTGTTTTTT
CDR3: CASSPSLTGELFF

V: TRBV11-1
J: TRBJ2-6
D: .
size: many
DNA: TGTGCCAGCAGCTTTGGGCCTGGGGCCAACGTCCTGACTTTC
CDR3: CASSFGPGANVLTF

V: TRBV3-1
J: TRBJ2-3
D: .
size: many
DNA: TGTGCCAGCAGCCAAGTGCTACTAGCTCGAGGGGCAGATACGCAGTATTTT
CDR3: CASSQVLLARGADTQYF

V: TRBV6-2/TRBV6-3
J: TRBJ2-4
D: .
size: many
DNA: TGTGCCGTCCAGATAGCCAAAAACATTCAGTACTTC
CDR3: CAVQIAKNIQYF

V: TRBV7-9
J: TRBJ2-5
D: .
size: .
DNA: TGTGCCAGCAGCTGGCGGGAGAGAGGGGGAGAGACCCAGTACTTC
CDR3: CASSWRERGGETQYF

V: TRBV5-1
J: TRBJ1-4
D: .
size: many
DNA: TGCGCCAGCAGCTTAGGAGGGAATAATGAAAAACTGTTTTTT
CDR3: CASSLGGNNEKLFF

V: TRBV29-1
J: TRBJ1-4
D: TRBD1
size: many
DNA: TGCAGCGTTGAAGGACAGGGCCCGTTCGAAAAACTGTTTTTT
CDR3: CSVEGQGPFEKLFF

V: TRBV4-1
J: TRBJ1-1
D: .
size: many
DNA: TGCGCCAGCAGCCAAGCTATGGGGCTAGGAGGGACTGAAGCTTTCTTT
CDR3: CASSQAMGLGGTEAFF

V: TRBV29-1
J: TRBJ1-4
D: TRBD1
size: many
DNA: TGCAGCGCGGGGGGACAGCAACGCGAAAAACTGTTTTTT
CDR3: CSAGGQQREKLFF

V: TRBV29-1
J: TRBJ2-7
D: TRBD1
size: many
DNA: TGCAGCGTTCGTGGGAGTGTAGGGTTAAAGGGGGCGGTCGAGCAGTACTTC
CDR3: CSVRGSVGLKGAVEQYF